These 16 T cell receptor beta chains share one sample of origin, sequenced in a study of blood T cell repertoires in COVID-19. The repertoire was sequenced with immunoSEQ multiplex PCR; TCRdb's copy has only in-frame clones and lacks some. Of about 280,000 clones in the sample, approximately 90% were seen once. Sequencing was performed on peripheral blood. The receptors were sampled from a woman aged 25 to 39 with active or convalescent COVID-19.

This chain joins TRBV28 and TRBJ1-2; D is undetermined. V was pared by 2 bases and J by 4 bases, with 8 bases between. The CDR3 length is 13 residues. Germline V gene sequence: CDR1 MDHEN, CDR2 SYDVKM. CDR3 nucleotide sequence: TGTGCCAGCAGTTTAGTACAACCCTATGGCTACACCTTC. As protein: CASSLVQPYGYTF.

This clone was seen a single time. The V and J genes are TRBV4-1 and TRBJ2-1; 8 bases fit TRBD2. CDR3 length equals 14 residues. CDR1 is MGHRA and CDR2 is YSYEKL in the germline V gene. After removal of 1 base from V and 7 bases from J, the junction contained 3 bases not matched to a gene. The CDR3 sequence: CASSQAGGPNEQFF. The CDR3 coding sequence is TGCGCCAGCAGCCAAGCGGGGGGGCCTAATGAGCAGTTCTTC.

The CDR3 spells CASTPPARSRVWAFF. As DNA, the CDR3 is TGTGCCAGCACCCCTCCTGCCCGGAGCCGGGTTTGGGCTTTCTTT. The gene calls are TRBV28 and TRBJ1-1; D ambiguous. Trimming cost V 7 bases and J 11 bases, with 26 bases left between them. The germline V gene has CDR1 MDHEN and CDR2 SYDVKM. The CDR3 is made up of 15 amino acids.

The genes are TRBV9 and TRBJ1-2, with 10 positions matching TRBD1. CDR3 length equals 14 residues. The V segment lost 4 bases and the J segment 6 bases; nucleotides outside the gene matches: 6. The germline gives CDR1 SGDLS, CDR2 YYNGEE. The CDR3 DNA sequence: TGTGCCAGCAGCCCGGACAGGGGGATCCATGGCTACACCTTC. This codes for CASSPDRGIHGYTF.

The rearrangement uses TRBV2 and TRBJ1-2, with 7 bases that match TRBD1. The CDR3 runs 13 residues. Germline CDR1 reads SNHLY; CDR2 reads FYNNEI. The J segment lost 5 bases and the V segment lost 7 bases, leaving 7 bases of the junction unmatched. The CDR3 DNA sequence: TGTGCCAGCAAAGGGACAGTGAGTTATGGCTACACCTTC. This gives the protein CASKGTVSYGYTF.

Only a few counts were recorded for this clone. This sequence joins TRBV7-2 and TRBJ2-7, with D perhaps TRBD1 (6 bases). Trimming took 3 bases from V and 6 from J, leaving 15 bases between them. Germline V CDR1 and CDR2: SGHTA, FQGNSA. This CDR3 has 14 residues. CDR3 protein: CASSFQGEGGEQYF. The CDR3 region has the DNA TGTGCCAGCAGCTTTCAGGGCGAAGGGGGCGAGCAGTACTTC.

As regards this clone: One junction end disagrees with the germline gene, perhaps due to a read error. This chain joins TRBV7-8 and TRBJ1-1, with D maybe TRBD1 (5 bases). Germline V CDR1 and CDR2: SGHVS, FQNEAQ. The CDR3 is made up of 13 amino acids. The chain's CDR3 is CASSWGMNAEAFF. CDR3 in DNA: TGTGCCAGCAGCTGGGGCATGAACGCTGAAGCTTTCTTT.

This clone was recorded a few times. This sequence joins TRBV7-3 and TRBJ2-1; TRBD1 matches 11 bases. Germline CDR1 is SGHTA and CDR2 is FQGTGA. The J segment lost 8 bases and the V segment lost 3 bases, leaving 6 bases of the junction unmatched. CDR3 length: 15 residues. The chain's CDR3 is CASSFTGTGGHEQFF. CDR3 DNA sequence: TGTGCCAGCAGCTTCACCGGGACAGGGGGGCATGAGCAGTTCTTC.

This clone was detected only once. The chain recombines TRBV11-3 with TRBJ1-5; tentatively, D is TRBD1 (6 bases). V lost 5 bases, J lost 9 bases, and 26 bases lay in between. The CDR3 runs to 17 residues. From germline, CDR1 is SGHNT and CDR2 YENEEA. CDR3 amino acids: CASSPPRWGGRVRPQHF. CDR3 in DNA: TGTGCCAGCAGCCCCCCCCGGTGGGGGGGGCGGGTACGGCCCCAGCATTTT. Complete variable domain (other parts from reference TRBV11-3 and TRBJ1-5): EAGVVQSPRYKIIEKKQPVAFWCNPISGHNTLYWYLQNLGQGPELLIRYENEEAVDDSQLPKDRFSAERLKGVDSTLKIQPAELGDSAVYLCASSPPRWGGRVRPQHFGDGTRLSIL.

V usage is TRBV19 and J usage is TRBJ1-5; D is uncertain. The ends were cut back, 8 bases at V and 2 bases at J, with 19 bases in the middle. Germline CDR1 reads LNHDA; CDR2 reads SQIVND (reference sequence). The CDR3 loop spans 16 amino acids. The CDR3 region is CASYRPGFDGNQPQHF. The CDR3 region has the DNA TGTGCCAGTTATAGACCGGGATTTGACGGCAATCAGCCCCAGCATTTT.

The rearrangement uses TRBV28 and TRBJ1-6; 8 nucleotides align to TRBD1. The V gene end was trimmed by 4 bases and the J gene end by 7 bases; junction bases not matched to a gene: 6. Germline V gives CDR1 MDHEN, CDR2 SYDVKM. The CDR3 has 15 amino acids. The CDR3 spells CASSSRTGPNSPLHF. The DNA for the CDR3 is TGTGCCAGCAGTTCTCGGACAGGGCCGAATTCACCCCTCCACTTT.

The CDR3 sequence is CASSPRGGAGAEAFF. The CDR3 nucleotides read TGTGCCAGCAGCCCAAGAGGCGGGGCCGGGGCTGAAGCTTTCTTT. The chain links TRBV3-1 (or the pseudogene TRBV3-2) to TRBJ1-1; D possibly corresponds to TRBD1 (5 bases). The CDR3 is 15 residues long. Germline CDR1 LGHDT, CDR2 YNNKEL (reference sequence). The V end lost 4 bases, the J end lost 6 bases, and 18 bases lay between the germline ends.

This chain connects TRBV7-2 to TRBJ2-5, with 9 bases lining up with TRBD2. CDR1 and CDR2 from the germline V gene are SGHTA and FQGNSA. V shed 3 bases and J 0 bases; nucleotides not matched to a gene: 14. CDR3 size: 19 residues. The DNA for the CDR3 is TGTGCCAGCAGCTTGTTAGCGGGGGAAAAAGGATCGTACCAAGAGACCCAGTACTTC. Encoded protein: CASSLLAGEKGSYQETQYF. Based on the CDR3 plus reference TRBV7-2 and TRBJ2-5, the full variable domain is GAGVSQSPSNKVTEKGKDVELRCDPISGHTALYWYRQSLGQGLEFLIYFQGNSAPDKSGLPSDRFSAERTGGSVSTLTIQRTQQEDSAVYLCASSLLAGEKGSYQETQYFGPGTRLLVL.

The rearrangement joins TRBV19 to TRBJ1-6, with a possible D match to TRBD1 (6 bases). There are 15 residues in the CDR3. The germline V and J ends were trimmed by 5 bases and 8 bases, with 16 bases remaining between them. Germline V gene sequence: CDR1 LNHDA, CDR2 SQIVND (reference sequence). The CDR3 spells CASSWGRLDDSPLHF. The DNA of the CDR3 is TGTGCCAGTAGTTGGGGGCGCCTTGACGATTCACCCCTCCACTTT.

The chain carries TRBV20-1 and TRBJ1-2; 9 bases map to TRBD1. Losses at the gene ends were 3 bases for V and 8 bases for J; bases not matched to a gene: 4. CDR1 DFQATT and CDR2 SNEGSKA come from the germline V gene (reference sequence). The CDR3 is 12 amino acids. Here the CDR3 reads CSASGDRAGYTF. The CDR3, as DNA: TGCAGTGCTAGTGGGGACAGGGCCGGCTACACCTTC.

The gene calls are TRBV30 and TRBJ1-6; TRBD1 might be the D (5 bases). Deletions cut 2 bases from V and 7 bases from J, with 21 bases between. The CDR3 is 17 amino acids. CDR1 and CDR2 (germline): GTSNPN, SVGIG (reference sequence). CDR3 DNA sequence: TGTGCCTGGAGTCTTCGGGGGGGGACCGCCTGGAATTCACCCCTCCACTTT. It yields the protein CAWSLRGGTAWNSPLHF.